Listed below are T cell receptor beta chains from one sample, sequenced in a study of blood T cell repertoires in COVID-19. This table comes from immunoSEQ multiplex PCR, and its TCRdb copy is limited to in-frame clones, with some not included. This sample has 100,000 to 150,000 clones, with around 85% found just once. Sequencing used peripheral blood. These receptors originate from a man in his fifties or sixties with acute or convalescent COVID-19. The CDR3 runs from the conserved cysteine through the conserved F or W. A D gene is named only where the DNA matches it firmly. Not all rows give a size; the values are once, few, many and, for expanded clones, a class.

J gene | CDR3 length | clone size | D gene | V gene | CDR3 DNA | CDR3 protein
TRBJ2-3 | 17 | . | . | TRBV21-1 | TGTGCCAGCAGCACCCGACGACTAGCGGGGTCCACAGATACGCAGTATTTT | CASSTRRLAGSTDTQYF
TRBJ1-1 | 17 | . | . | TRBV6-2/TRBV6-3 | TGTGCCAGCAGTTACTCTTCCGCGGGGGGTCTGCGCACTGAAGCTTTCTTT | CASSYSSAGGLRTEAFF
TRBJ1-5 | 13 | few | TRBD1 | TRBV28 | TGTGCCACTGGGACAGGGGGCTTTCAGCCCCAGCATTTT | CATGTGGFQPQHF
TRBJ1-2 | 11 | . | . | TRBV27 | TGTGCCACTCTAGGGGTGGACGGCTACACCTTC | CATLGVDGYTF
TRBJ2-1 | 12 | few | . | TRBV12-3/TRBV12-4 | TGTGCCAGCGGTACAGGGCGCCATGAGCAGTTCTTC | CASGTGRHEQFF
TRBJ1-1 | 15 | . | . | TRBV7-9 | TGTGCCAGCAGCTTAGGAGAGGGCGGGAACACTGAAGCTTTCTTT | CASSLGEGGNTEAFF
TRBJ2-1 | 12 | . | TRBD2 | TRBV29-1 | TGCAGCTTCTCCCTAGCGGGCAATGAGCAGTTCTTC | CSFSLAGNEQFF
TRBJ1-5 | 14 | . | . | TRBV28 | TGTGCCAGCAGTTTAGGGCTTCTCAATCAGCCCCAGCATTTT | CASSLGLLNQPQHF
TRBJ1-6 | 14 | . | TRBD1 | TRBV3-1/TRBV3-2 | TGTGCCAGCAGCCGGGACAGGGGAAATTCACCCCTCCACTTT | CASSRDRGNSPLHF
TRBJ2-7 | 12 | many | . | TRBV5-6 | TGTGCCAGCAGCGTTGCCCCGGACGAGCAGTACTTC | CASSVAPDEQYF
TRBJ2-3 | 18 | . | . | TRBV23-1 | TGCGCCAGCAGTCAATCGGGAAGGGGGGGTGCTAGCACAGATACGCAGTATTTT | CASSQSGRGGASTDTQYF
TRBJ2-7 | 12 | . | . | TRBV18 | TGTGCCAGCTCACCTAACAGCTACGAGCAGTACTTC | CASSPNSYEQYF
TRBJ2-2 | 14 | once | . | TRBV19 | TGTGCCAGTAGTATATCCGGGAACACCGGGGAGCTGTTTTTT | CASSISGNTGELFF
TRBJ1-3 | 17 | . | . | TRBV9 | TGTGCCAGCAGCGCTCACGGTATAAGGGGTGATGGAAACACCATATATTTT | CASSAHGIRGDGNTIYF
TRBJ2-7 | 13 | . | . | TRBV28 | TGTGCCAGCAGTTCAGGAGGGACCCCCGAGCAGTACTTC | CASSSGGTPEQYF
TRBJ1-1 | 12 | . | . | TRBV19 | TGTGCCAGTAGTTCCAGGACGGGAGAAGCTTTCTTT | CASSSRTGEAFF
TRBJ2-2 | 17 | . | TRBD2 | TRBV7-6 | TGTGCCAGCAGCTGGGGACTAGCGGGATCGAACACCGGGGAGCTGTTTTTT | CASSWGLAGSNTGELFF
TRBJ1-5 | 12 | once | . | TRBV2 | TGTGCCAGCGGGAGGGCCTTTCGACCCCAGCATTTT | CASGRAFRPQHF
TRBJ2-2 | 13 | . | . | TRBV19 | TGTGCCAGTAGTATCTACGAGGGCGGGGAGCTGTTTTTT | CASSIYEGGELFF
TRBJ2-7 | 14 | . | . | TRBV15 | TGTGCCACCAGCAGGGGACTGGGGAGTTACGAGCAGTACTTC | CATSRGLGSYEQYF
TRBJ2-5 | 14 | few | TRBD1 | TRBV6-6 | TGTGCCAGCAGTTGGGACAGGGGACAAGAGACCCAGTACTTC | CASSWDRGQETQYF
TRBJ2-1 | 15 | . | TRBD2 | TRBV27 | TGTGCCAGCAGTTTATCCCTAACTAGCGTGGGGTGGCAGTTCTTC | CASSLSLTSVGWQFF
TRBJ2-1 | 12 | . | . | TRBV2 | TGTGCCAGCAGTGAGATAGCGGACGTGCAGTTCTTC | CASSEIADVQFF
TRBJ2-5 | 16 | once | TRBD1 | TRBV3-1/TRBV3-2 | TGTGCCAGCAGCCGTGGACAGGGGGGAACCCAAGAGACCCAGTACTTC | CASSRGQGGTQETQYF
TRBJ2-7 | 13 | . | . | TRBV3-1/TRBV3-2 | TGTGCCAGCAGCCAAGTCGAGGGCTTCGAGCAGTACTTC | CASSQVEGFEQYF
TRBJ2-1 | 19 | . | TRBD2 | TRBV7-7 | TGTGCTAGCAGCTTAACCATGTACCCTCTAGCGGGGGACTACAATGAGCAGTTCTTC | CASSLTMYPLAGDYNEQFF
TRBJ1-2 | 12 | . | . | TRBV6-2/TRBV6-3 | TGTGCCAGCAGTACGGCGGGCGTGGGCTACACCTTC | CASSTAGVGYTF
TRBJ2-2 | 14 | . | TRBD2 | TRBV7-9 | TGTGCCAGCAGCGCGGGAGGGAACACCGGGGAGCTGTTTTTT | CASSAGGNTGELFF
TRBJ2-1 | 16 | . | TRBD2 | TRBV5-1 | TGCGCCAGCTATAGCGCCGGGACTAGCGGGTACAATGAGCAGTTCTTC | CASYSAGTSGYNEQFF
TRBJ1-2 | 14 | . | . | TRBV28 | TGTGCCAGCAGTTTATTCCAGGGCCCGTATGGCTACACCTTC | CASSLFQGPYGYTF
TRBJ2-5 | 19 | many | . | TRBV4-3 | TGCGCCAGCAGCCAAGACCCCATGGGGGCCGACAGATCCCAAGAGACCCAGTACTTC | CASSQDPMGADRSQETQYF
TRBJ2-3 | 13 | few | . | TRBV12-3/TRBV12-4 | TGTGCCAGCAGCCTAACTAGCACAGATACGCAGTATTTT | CASSLTSTDTQYF
TRBJ1-1 | 14 | few | . | TRBV6-2/TRBV6-3 | TGTGCCAGCAGTACTCGGGGGAGGAGGGACGAAGCTTTCTTT | CASSTRGRRDEAFF
TRBJ1-2 | 14 | . | . | TRBV2 | TGTGCCAGCAGTGAAAAGGGCCAGGGGTATGGCTACACCTTC | CASSEKGQGYGYTF
TRBJ2-2 | 15 | . | TRBD1 | TRBV25-1 | TGTGCCAGCAGTGATCAGGGGGTGAACACCGGGGAGCTGTTTTTT | CASSDQGVNTGELFF
TRBJ1-6 | 20 | . | TRBD1 | TRBV5-1 | TGCGCCAGCAGCTTGGAATCCGGGACAGGTGAAGCCCTTTATAATTCACCCCTCCACTTT | CASSLESGTGEALYNSPLHF
TRBJ2-1 | 14 | . | . | TRBV27 | TGTGCCAGCAGCTATCTTCCCGCTAACAATGAGCAGTTCTTC | CASSYLPANNEQFF
TRBJ2-1 | 16 | . | . | TRBV6-2/TRBV6-3 | TGTGCCAGCAGTTTTCGAGTTCCAGGGATCTACAATGAGCAGTTCTTC | CASSFRVPGIYNEQFF
TRBJ2-1 | 15 | . | . | TRBV5-8 | TGTGCCAGCAGCTTGGATCAGGGTAGCCACAATGAGCAGTTCTTC | CASSLDQGSHNEQFF
TRBJ1-3 | 13 | . | . | TRBV10-3 | TGTGCCATCACAGGACTATCTGGAAACACCATATATTTT | CAITGLSGNTIYF
TRBJ1-5 | 13 | . | . | TRBV9 | TGTGCCAGCAGCGTAGGCACGGGGCAGCCCCAGCATTTT | CASSVGTGQPQHF
TRBJ1-5 | 12 | . | . | TRBV6-5 | TGTGCCAGCACCCGGGAGAGGGAGCCCCAGCATTTT | CASTREREPQHF
TRBJ1-5 | 15 | . | . | TRBV18 | TGTGCCAGCTCACCCCAGGACAGCCACAATCAGCCCCAGCATTTT | CASSPQDSHNQPQHF
TRBJ2-2 | 16 | . | TRBD1 | TRBV3-1/TRBV3-2 | TGTGCCAGCAGCCAAGCGGGACAGGGGAACACCGGGGAGCTGTTTTTT | CASSQAGQGNTGELFF
TRBJ2-1 | 14 | . | . | TRBV18 | TGTGCCAGCTCATCCAGGGACTCCTACAATGAGCAGTTCTTC | CASSSRDSYNEQFF